Sequencing of this T cell receptor (beta chain) was carried out in a study of cytomegalovirus exposure and HLA in healthy donors. Across the whole study: Early release data held about 85 million unique TCRs from HLA-typed donors.

Overall study results and limits: What a later analysis showed was that several of the most significant clusters appeared linked to common viral pathogens.

PCR primers comprised 60 Vbeta and 13 Jbeta primers. Method: immunoSEQ multiplex PCR; TCRdb's copy keeps in-frame clones and lacks some. The sample has some 150,000 clones; roughly 80% are singletons. Notes on this clone: Its matching antigen is unknown.

Germline-derived CDR1 and CDR2 are SGHDT and YYEEEE. The CDR3 has 15 residues. V was clipped by 2 bases and J by 1 base, with 12 bases between them. V usage is TRBV5-6 and J usage is TRBJ1-1; possible D gene TRBD1, 5 bases. The source material was PBMCs. This TCR derives from a male donor in good health and CMV-seronegative. The CDR3 DNA reads as TGTGCCAGCAGCTTTCCCCACAGGACGAACACTGAAGCTTTCTTT. This codes for CASSFPHRTNTEAFF.